The 21 T cell receptor beta chains below all came from one sample that was sequenced in a study of blood T cell repertoires in COVID-19. Sequenced by immunoSEQ multiplex PCR; TCRdb stores in-frame clones only, minus some. The table includes about 160,000 clones, 60% to 85% detected once. Sequencing was performed on peripheral blood. These receptors were obtained from a man aged 65 to 85 with acute or convalescent COVID-19.

The chain combines TRBV6-5 with TRBJ2-1, with a possible D match to TRBD2 (5 bases). The CDR3 consists of 12 residues. Looked up from germline, CDR1 is MNHEY and CDR2 is SVGAGI. Trimming stripped 6 bases from V and 9 bases from J, with 12 bases between. The CDR3 loop is CASRTPAGEQFF. The CDR3 DNA reads TGTGCCAGCAGAACACCGGCGGGTGAGCAGTTCTTC.

The chain is built from TRBV5-1 and TRBJ1-2, with D maybe TRBD1 (6 bases). The CDR3 extends over 14 amino acids. The germline CDR1 and CDR2 sequences are SGHRS and YFSETQ. The V end lost 4 bases, the J end lost 0 bases, and 10 bases lay between the germline ends. In DNA form, the CDR3 reads TGCGCCAGCAGCCAGGACAGCCCTAACTATGGCTACACCTTC. It encodes CASSQDSPNYGYTF.

The chain employs TRBV11-3 and TRBJ2-3; the match to TRBD2 covers 8 bases. The J segment lost 2 bases and the V segment lost 1 base, leaving 11 bases of the junction unmatched. Per germline, CDR1 SGHNT and CDR2 YENEEA. CDR3 length: 18 amino acids. This CDR3 is CASSLVGLAGYTTDTQYF. CDR3 nucleotides: TGTGCCAGCAGCTTAGTAGGGCTAGCGGGCTATACCACAGATACGCAGTATTTT.

This clone was picked up a small number of times. The V and J genes are TRBV18 and TRBJ2-3; the match to TRBD2 covers 9 bases. Germline values: CDR1 KGHSH, CDR2 LQKENI. V lost 6 bases, J lost 2 bases, and 9 bases stayed unmatched. The CDR3 length is 16 residues. The chain's CDR3 is CASSYGLAKDTDTQYF. In DNA form, the CDR3 reads TGTGCCAGCTCCTATGGACTAGCGAAAGACACAGATACGCAGTATTTT.

V gene TRBV4-2 combines with J gene TRBJ1-2, with TRBD1 matching over 7 bases. From germline, CDR1 is LGHNA and CDR2 YNFKEQ. CDR3 length: 15 residues. Trimming at V came to 1 base and at J to 2 bases, leaving 4 bases not matched to a gene. Here the CDR3 DNA reads TGTGCCAGCAGCCAAGGACAGGGTCCCAACTATGGCTACACCTTC. This codes for CASSQGQGPNYGYTF.

In its sample, this clone was seen a few times. The chain has TRBV24-1 and TRBJ2-3; 7 bases align to TRBD2. Germline V gene data show CDR1 as KGHDR and CDR2 as SFDVKD. CDR3 length: 15 residues. Germline trimming cut 4 bases from V and 4 bases from J; bases unmatched to any gene: 7. The CDR3 DNA sequence: TGTGCCACCAGTGACCCCGGGACTATGCCAGATACGCAGTATTTT. The encoded protein is CATSDPGTMPDTQYF.

The chain carries TRBV4-2 and TRBJ1-5; 8 nucleotides match TRBD1. With V trimmed by 7 bases and J by 0 bases, 11 bases remained unmatched. The germline V gene encodes CDR1 LGHNA and CDR2 YNFKEQ. This CDR3 is built from 17 residues. The CDR3 sequence: CASMPGQASTSNQPQHF. CDR3 in DNA: TGTGCCAGCATGCCGGGACAGGCTTCTACTAGCAATCAGCCCCAGCATTTT.

This clone appeared a single time. The chain couples TRBV2 to TRBJ2-1, with D tentatively TRBD1 (5 bases). The CDR3 is made up of 14 amino acids. Trimming shortened V by 6 bases and J by 5 bases, and 14 bases separated the two germline ends. The germline CDR1 and CDR2 sequences are SNHLY and FYNNEI. The CDR3 region has the DNA TGTGCCAGCAGCGTACTGCAGGGAAACAATGAGCAGTTCTTC. It is translated as CASSVLQGNNEQFF.

CDR3 protein: CASSLAEQGTEAFF. DNA for the CDR3: TGTGCCAGCAGCTTAGCAGAACAGGGAACTGAAGCTTTCTTT. The genes are TRBV7-9 and TRBJ1-1; weak D call: TRBD1 (6 bases). Per the germline V gene, CDR1 is SEHNR and CDR2 is FQNEAQ (reference sequence). The V end lost 0 bases, the J end lost 5 bases, and 10 bases lay between the germline ends. The CDR3 length is 14 residues. Full variable domain (missing parts from reference TRBV7-9 and TRBJ1-1): DTGVSQNPRHKITKRGQNVTFRCDPISEHNRLYWYRQTLGQGPEFLTYFQNEAQLEKSRLLSDRFSAERPKGSFSTLEIQRTEQGDSAMYLCASSLAEQGTEAFFGQGTRLTVV.

By proportion, this clone is medium-sized. J is TRBJ2-2 and V is TRBV6-6; possibly TRBD1 for D (5 bases). The CDR3 has 12 amino acids. Per germline, CDR1 MNHNY and CDR2 SVGAGI (reference sequence). Trimming left V 5 bases short and J 7 bases short, with 8 bases between. CDR3 bases: TGTGCCAGCAGTATGCAGGGCGGGGAGCTGTTTTTT. Protein product: CASSMQGGELFF.

This clone was observed once. The gene calls are TRBV29-1 and TRBJ1-2; D unclear. Per the germline V gene, CDR1 is SQVTM and CDR2 is ANQGSEA. The CDR3 totals 11 residues. V was pared by 5 bases and J by 5 bases, with 9 bases between. The CDR3 sequence: CSVSGEYGYTF. DNA for the CDR3: TGCAGCGTTTCCGGGGAGTATGGCTACACCTTC.

The V call is TRBV7-6, the J call TRBJ2-3; D may be TRBD2 (6 bases). Germline V CDR1 and CDR2: SGHVS, FNYEAQ. CDR3 length: 15 amino acids. Trimming cost V 2 bases and J 3 bases, with 12 bases left between them. The CDR3 reads CASSLYGSGTDTQYF. The CDR3 nucleotides read TGTGCCAGCAGCTTATACGGGAGCGGGACAGATACGCAGTATTTT.

J is TRBJ2-1 and V is TRBV24-1; possible D gene TRBD1, 6 bases. The germline CDR1 and CDR2 sequences are KGHDR and SFDVKD. The V end lost 4 bases, the J end lost 7 bases, and 13 bases lay between the germline ends. This CDR3 has 14 residues. CDR3 sequence (DNA): TGTGCCACCAGTGACCCCGGACAGAAAAATGAGCAGTTCTTC. Its protein is CATSDPGQKNEQFF.

DNA of the CDR3: TGTGCCAGCAGCGACAGCGGGAGGGCCCGGAATGAGCAGTTCTTC. It encodes CASSDSGRARNEQFF. The chain has TRBV25-1 and TRBJ2-1, with 10 bases matching TRBD2. The CDR3 length is 15 residues. Germline CDR1 is MGHDK and CDR2 is SYGVNS. The junction had 9 bases not matched to a gene; V was cut back by 6 bases and J by 7 bases.

The V and J genes are TRBV15 and TRBJ1-5, with 11 nucleotides matching TRBD1. V lost 0 bases to trimming and J lost 4 bases; unmatched junction nucleotides: 2. The CDR3 loop spans 16 amino acids. Germline CDR1 reads LNHNV; CDR2 reads YYDKDF (reference sequence). The DNA for the CDR3 is TGTGCCACCAGCAGAGAGGGGACAGGGGGTAATCAGCCCCAGCATTTT. Its protein product is CATSREGTGGNQPQHF.

The chain has TRBV11-1 and TRBJ2-5; TRBD2 agrees at 7 bases. Per germline, CDR1 SGHAT and CDR2 FQDESV (reference sequence). Trimming cost V 1 base and J 3 bases; bases outside gene matches: 2. This CDR3 region has 14 residues. In nucleotides, the CDR3 is TGTGCCAGCAGCTTAGTCCTAGCGGAAGAGACCCAGTACTTC. Amino acids: CASSLVLAEETQYF.

The chain links TRBV7-2 to TRBJ2-2, with D hard to call. V lost 4 bases to trimming and J lost 2 bases, with 11 bases between them. Germline CDR1 is SGHTA and CDR2 is FQGNSA. This CDR3 comprises 15 residues. CDR3 bases: TGTGCCAGCAGCTCCCCCGGCGGAAACACCGGGGAGCTGTTTTTT. This codes for CASSSPGGNTGELFF.

The chain joins TRBV5-1 to TRBJ2-5, with TRBD1 as a possible D gene (6 bases). Germline V gene lookup returns CDR1 SGHRS and CDR2 YFSETQ. The CDR3 runs 13 residues. The V end lost 5 bases, the J end lost 5 bases, and 13 bases lay between the germline ends. DNA of the CDR3: TGCGCCAGCAGTGACGAGGGGGAGGAGACCCAGTACTTC. Translation: CASSDEGEETQYF.

The gene calls are TRBV5-1 and TRBJ1-4, with 10 bases lining up with TRBD1. V dropped 4 bases and J dropped 13; count of bases not matched to a gene: 13. The CDR3 covers 15 residues. CDR1 and CDR2 (germline): SGHRS, YFSETQ. CDR3 region: CASSTGTGENKRLFF. For the CDR3, the DNA is TGCGCCAGCAGCACTGGGACAGGGGAGAATAAAAGACTGTTTTTT. Filled out from reference TRBV5-1 and TRBJ1-4, the complete variable domain reads KAGVTQTPRYLIKTRGQQVTLSCSPISGHRSVSWYQQTPGQGLQFLFEYFSETQRNKGNFPGRFSGRQFSNSRSEMNVSTLELGDSALYLCASSTGTGENKRLFFGSGTQLSVL.

This clone was seen a few times. The chain joins TRBV10-3 to TRBJ2-1; TRBD2 is a possible D gene (6 bases). The germline gives CDR1 ENHRY, CDR2 SYGVKD. CDR3 length: 16 amino acids. The V and J ends lost 0 bases and 8 bases respectively, with 17 bases between them. CDR3 in DNA: TGTGCCATCAGTGAGTCAAGACTAGACGGCGAAGATGAGCAGTTCTTC. It codes for CAISESRLDGEDEQFF.

This clone was seen only a few times. The chain uses TRBV3-1 (or the pseudogene TRBV3-2) and TRBJ2-7; 7 nucleotides agree with TRBD1. Germline-derived CDR1 and CDR2 are LGHDT and YNNKEL (reference sequence). V lost 7 bases, J lost 6 bases, and 12 bases stayed unmatched. There are 14 residues in the CDR3. The CDR3 DNA sequence: TGTGCCAGCACCAATACAGGGGCGGGCAGCGAGCAGTACTTC. Amino acid sequence: CASTNTGAGSEQYF.